This T cell receptor (beta chain) stems from a study of T-cell reconstitution after alpha-beta-depleted transplantation in children. Trimming left V 5 bases short and J 0 bases short, with 14 bases between. This CDR3 comprises 16 residues. Germline V gives CDR1 SEHNR, CDR2 FQNEAQ (reference sequence). Of note for this clonotype: What it binds is not known.

Whole-study results and caveats: A year had passed since transplant, and T-cell counts and diversity by then came mostly from newly produced T cells. Surviving recipient cells, namely T cells and thymic progenitors, were the source of high day-60 TCRbeta diversity in some patients. Reports say that about two months after transplant, the alpha-beta T cells came out of several hundred graft clones that had expanded.

Unique molecular identifiers were incorporated during preparation of the TCRbeta library. TCRdb redid the calling of the PCR reads with MiXCR, one entry per CDR3 protein. The sample lists a few hundred thousand distinct CDR3 sequences, approximately 7% occurring once. The genes are TRBV7-9 and TRBJ2-1; no clear D gene. The origin of this receptor is a boy between 2 and 10 years old with acute lymphoblastic leukemia, due to receive a stem cell transplant. The sequencing here drew on PBMCs, taken before TCRalphabeta/CD19-depleted stem cell transplant. In nucleotides, the CDR3 is TGTGCCAGCAGCCCCCCCTACACCCCCTCCTACAATGAGCAGTTCTTC. It translates to CASSPPYTPSYNEQFF.